This T cell receptor beta chain was documented in a study of T-cell reconstitution after alpha-beta-depleted transplantation in children. Whole-study findings and limits: From surviving recipient T cells and thymic progenitors came the high day-60 TCRbeta diversity observed in some patients. T-cell counts and diversity at one year following transplant were attributed mainly to newly produced T cells. After transplant, at about two months, alpha-beta T cells were reportedly derived from several hundred expanded graft clones.

A note on this clonotype: What it binds is not known. An end of the junction does not agree with germline; a read error may underlie this.

This CDR3 region has 13 residues. Germline CDR1 and CDR2: ENHRY and SYGVKD. Using unique molecular identifiers, the investigators prepared the TCRbeta library. MiXCR, run by TCRdb on the PCR reads, gives a single entry per CDR3 protein. The sample has roughly 670,000 distinct CDR3 sequences, about an eighth seen once. The gene calls are TRBV10-3 and TRBJ2-1; weak D call: TRBD2 (6 bases). The receptor's source is a girl aged 2 to 9 with congenital amegakaryocytic thrombocytopenia, due to receive a stem cell transplant. Specimen: PBMCs, collected before TCRalphabeta/CD19-depleted stem cell transplant. CDR3 coding DNA: TGTGCCACCAGTAGCGGAGAGGACAATGAGCAGTTCTTC. Translating gives CATSSGEDNEQFF.